This is a list of T cell receptor beta chains from one sample in a study of OX40 agonist ivuxolimab in advanced cancers. Some clones are missing from TCRdb's copy, which holds only in-frame ones; the method was immunoSEQ multiplex PCR. The sample has approximately 25,000 clones, about three quarters seen once. The sample here was CD4+ or CD8+ T cells sorted from blood, taken in a trial of the OX40 agonist ivuxolimab. These receptors all stem from an adult with an advanced solid tumor such as melanoma, head and neck, liver or kidney cancer. The CDR3 runs from the conserved cysteine through the conserved F or W. A D gene is named only where the DNA matches it firmly. Clone size is given for some rows only: seen once, a few or many times, or a class if the clone is expanded.

>TRBV25-1|.|.|TRBJ2-4
CASKGTKNIQYF
TGTGCCAGCAAGGGGACGAAAAACATTCAGTACTTC
>TRBV4-1|.|.|TRBJ2-3
CASSQDHADTQYF
TGCGCCAGCAGCCAAGATCACGCAGATACGCAGTATTTT
>TRBV4-2|.|few|TRBJ2-7
CASSRIERAGEGEQYF
TGTGCCAGCAGCCGAATCGAGAGGGCAGGGGAGGGCGAGCAGTACTTC
>TRBV27|.|few|TRBJ2-2
CASQHGRGNTGELFF
TGTGCCAGCCAACATGGTAGGGGAAACACCGGGGAGCTGTTTTTT
>TRBV25-1|.|once|TRBJ1-1
CASSYGNTEAFF
TGTGCCAGCAGCTACGGGAACACTGAAGCTTTCTTT
>TRBV10-3|.|.|TRBJ2-1
CAISRVSSYNEQFF
TGTGCCATCTCGCGGGTTAGCTCCTACAATGAGCAGTTCTTC
>TRBV6-5|.|.|TRBJ1-5
CASSSYTGGNQPQHF
TGTGCCAGCAGTTCCTATACGGGGGGCAATCAGCCCCAGCATTTT
>TRBV15|.|.|TRBJ2-7
CATSRGPAGSYEQYF
TGTGCCACCAGCAGAGGGCCGGCCGGCTCCTACGAGCAGTACTTC
>TRBV4-3|TRBD1|.|TRBJ1-1
CASSPPGGDEAFF
TGCGCCAGCAGCCCCCCAGGGGGTGATGAAGCTTTCTTT
>TRBV5-1|TRBD1|.|TRBJ2-4
CASSLGGVGPLNIQYF
TGCGCCAGCAGCTTAGGGGGCGTTGGACCCCTAAACATTCAGTACTTC
>TRBV19|.|.|TRBJ1-1
CASSIPGEGTEAFF
TGTGCCAGTAGTATCCCTGGGGAGGGCACTGAAGCTTTCTTT
>TRBV27|TRBD1|.|TRBJ2-2
CASSFPTKTRKGQDMSNTGELFF
TGTGCCAGCAGTTTTCCAACTAAGACGAGAAAGGGACAGGACATGTCGAACACCGGGGAGCTGTTTTTT
>TRBV2|TRBD1|.|TRBJ1-2
CASRVRQGAGGYTF
TGTGCCAGCAGGGTCAGGCAGGGGGCGGGTGGCTACACCTTC
>TRBV27|.|.|TRBJ2-7
CASSLRQGGYEQYF
TGTGCCAGCAGTTTAAGGCAGGGAGGTTACGAGCAGTACTTC
>TRBV5-4|TRBD1|.|TRBJ2-1
CASSLEGRGLGNEQFF
TGTGCCAGCAGCTTGGAAGGCAGGGGGCTGGGGAATGAGCAGTTCTTC
>TRBV7-3|.|.|TRBJ2-5
CASSPGTLQETQYF
TGTGCCAGCAGCCCAGGGACCCTCCAAGAGACCCAGTACTTC
>TRBV6-6|.|.|TRBJ1-5
CASSYDLGQPQHF
TGTGCCAGCAGTTACGATTTGGGGCAGCCCCAGCATTTT
>TRBV5-5|.|.|TRBJ1-6
CASSLDSASSYNSPLHF
TGTGCCAGCAGCTTGGACAGTGCTAGCTCCTATAATTCACCCCTCCACTTT
>TRBV4-2|.|.|TRBJ2-1
CASSQMDPAQGQFF
TGTGCCAGCAGCCAAATGGACCCCGCCCAGGGGCAGTTCTTC
>TRBV5-8|.|.|TRBJ2-1
CASSSNPGSGSYNEQFF
TGTGCCAGCAGCTCGAACCCCGGGAGCGGCTCCTACAATGAGCAGTTCTTC
>TRBV12-5|TRBD1|.|TRBJ1-1
CASGSYRGPYTEAFF
TGTGCTAGTGGTTCTTACAGGGGGCCATACACTGAAGCTTTCTTT
>TRBV18|.|.|TRBJ2-1
CASSPEGNEQFF
TGTGCCAGCTCACCAGAGGGCAATGAGCAGTTCTTC
>TRBV18|.|.|TRBJ2-2
CASSRYGTFANTGELFF
TGTGCCAGCTCACGGTATGGGACCTTCGCGAACACCGGGGAGCTGTTTTTT
>TRBV30|.|.|TRBJ2-7
CAWESGESSYEQYF
TGTGCCTGGGAATCGGGGGAGAGCTCCTACGAGCAGTACTTC
>TRBV13|TRBD2|.|TRBJ2-7
CASSVTGGNEQYF
TGTGCCAGCAGTGTAACGGGGGGGAACGAGCAGTACTTC
>TRBV19|TRBD1|.|TRBJ2-2
CASSMYRGDTGELFF
TGTGCCAGTAGTATGTACAGGGGTGACACCGGGGAGCTGTTTTTT
>TRBV5-6|TRBD2|.|TRBJ2-1
CASSLGPGTSATEQFF
TGTGCCAGCAGCTTGGGGCCCGGGACTAGCGCAACTGAGCAGTTCTTC
>TRBV5-4|.|.|TRBJ2-1
CASSQDEDSSSYNEQFF
TGTGCCAGCAGCCAAGATGAGGACTCGAGCTCCTACAATGAGCAGTTCTTC
>TRBV6-4|TRBD2|few|TRBJ2-1
CASSPAGLAGEIGVREQFF
TGTGCCAGCAGTCCTGCGGGACTAGCGGGGGAGATCGGGGTTCGTGAGCAGTTCTTC
>TRBV6-6|.|few|TRBJ2-7
CASSYSAGEQYF
TGTGCCAGCAGTTACTCGGCGGGCGAGCAGTACTTC
>TRBV2|.|.|TRBJ1-1
CASRLQGQNTEAFF
TGTGCCAGCCGGCTACAGGGACAAAACACTGAAGCTTTCTTT
>TRBV5-4|TRBD2|.|TRBJ2-3
CASSGWGLAGGTDTQYF
TGCGCCAGCAGCGGATGGGGCCTAGCGGGAGGGACAGATACGCAGTATTTT
>TRBV11-2|TRBD2|.|TRBJ2-1
CASSLASGPYNEQFF
TGTGCCAGCAGCTTAGCTAGCGGGCCCTACAATGAGCAGTTCTTC
>TRBV6-6|.|.|TRBJ1-3
CASSSRENTIYF
TGTGCCAGCAGTTCTCGGGAAAACACCATATATTTT
>TRBV7-3|TRBD2|few|TRBJ2-3
CASSLTAGETDTQYF
TGTGCCAGCAGCTTAACCGCGGGAGAGACAGATACGCAGTATTTT
>TRBV27|.|once|TRBJ1-1
CASSGIRDEAFF
TGTGCCAGCAGTGGAATAAGGGACGAAGCTTTCTTT
>TRBV5-1|TRBD1|.|TRBJ1-6
CASSLDLGTGSSPLHF
TGCGCCAGCAGCTTGGATCTAGGGACAGGCAGTTCACCCCTCCACTTT
>TRBV11-3|.|.|TRBJ1-5
CASSFRDGGQPQHF
TGTGCCAGCAGTTTCCGGGACGGGGGACAGCCCCAGCATTTT
>TRBV10-1|TRBD2|.|TRBJ2-7
CASSESMWTGRGRTYEQYF
TGCGCCAGCAGTGAGTCTATGTGGACGGGGAGGGGCCGAACCTACGAGCAGTACTTC
>TRBV4-2|TRBD2|.|TRBJ2-7
CASSQSVGTSGSRVQYF
TGTGCCAGCAGCCAATCCGTCGGGACTAGCGGGAGTAGGGTGCAGTACTTC
>TRBV2|.|.|TRBJ1-2
CASRSGRGSGYTF
TGTGCCTCACGGAGTGGTCGGGGCAGCGGCTACACCTTC
>TRBV5-1|.|.|TRBJ1-4
CASSLAGREKLFF
TGCGCCAGCAGCTTGGCGGGGAGGGAAAAACTGTTTTTT
>TRBV5-8|TRBD2|once|TRBJ2-1
CASSLGSGRAVVEQFF
TGTGCCAGCAGCTTGGGTAGCGGGAGGGCCGTTGTGGAGCAGTTCTTC
>TRBV6-1|.|.|TRBJ2-3
CASRRTQGTRDTQYF
TGTGCCAGCAGGAGAACTCAGGGTACCAGAGATACGCAGTATTTT
>TRBV25-1|.|once|TRBJ1-2
CASSLTTGNYGYTF
TGTGCCAGCAGCCTAACGACAGGCAACTATGGCTACACCTTC
>TRBV4-2|TRBD1|.|TRBJ2-7
CASSLGQVQYF
TGTGCCAGCAGCCTGGGACAGGTGCAGTACTTC
>TRBV6-1|.|few|TRBJ1-2
CASSEGTEPFYGYTF
TGTGCCAGCAGTGAAGGGACAGAACCGTTCTATGGCTACACCTTC
>TRBV7-2|.|.|TRBJ2-7
CASSTNRAHEQYF
TGTGCCAGCAGCACAAACAGGGCCCACGAGCAGTACTTC
>TRBV5-6|.|.|TRBJ2-7
CASSLDGVMDEQYF
TGTGCCAGCAGCTTGGACGGGGTTATGGACGAGCAGTACTTC
>TRBV15|TRBD2|.|TRBJ2-3
CATSRGLGEGLGDTQYF
TGTGCCACCAGCAGAGGGTTGGGGGAGGGCCTCGGAGATACGCAGTATTTT
>TRBV19|.|.|TRBJ2-5
CASSISTGSLIETQYF
TGTGCCAGTAGTATCAGCACAGGGTCCTTAATTGAGACCCAGTACTTC
>TRBV5-1|TRBD1|.|TRBJ1-6
CASTPGTGGNSPLHF
TGCGCCAGCACTCCCGGGACAGGGGGGAATTCACCCCTCCACTTT
>TRBV30|TRBD2|few|TRBJ2-5
CAWSASGGAQETQYF
TGTGCCTGGAGTGCTAGCGGGGGGGCCCAAGAGACCCAGTACTTC
>TRBV19|TRBD1|medium-sized|TRBJ2-7
CASTRDSGYEQYF
TGTGCCAGTACCCGGGACAGCGGCTACGAGCAGTACTTC
>TRBV9|TRBD1|.|TRBJ1-2
CASSVGQGDSRGYTF
TGTGCCAGCAGCGTAGGACAGGGGGATTCTCGTGGCTACACCTTC
>TRBV28|TRBD2|once|TRBJ2-1
CASSSLTSGNRNEQFF
TGTGCCAGCAGTTCCCTGACTAGCGGGAATCGGAATGAGCAGTTCTTC
>TRBV7-9|.|few|TRBJ2-7
CASSLRDLNRYEQYF
TGTGCCAGCAGCCTCCGGGACCTAAATCGATACGAGCAGTACTTC